This T cell receptor beta chain was profiled in a study of blood T cell repertoires in COVID-19. At the level of the study: COVID-19 samples collected from the United States, Italy and Spain covered acute and convalescent phases. Nucleic acid was either cDNA or gDNA, and it came from T cells, B-cell-depleted T cells, or PBMCs.

This clone was counted a single time. Study processing details: The assay estimated nucleated cells by amplifying reference gene primers. Only in-frame clones appear in the TCRdb table, and some are missing; sequencing was by immunoSEQ multiplex PCR. V and J calls and clone size follow that table, whereas D and trimming were derived from the DNA. The profile covers about 43,000 clones, with roughly four fifths appearing a single time and around 22% taken by the ten largest. This CDR3 spans 19 amino acids. V lost 0 bases, J lost 5 bases, and 15 bases stayed unmatched. Germline loops: CDR1 SNHLY, CDR2 FYNNEI.

The sequence came from a woman aged 60-70 years with acute or convalescent COVID-19. This rearrangement joins TRBV2 to TRBJ2-3; 9 nucleotides align to TRBD2. Material for sequencing was peripheral blood. The CDR3 DNA reads TGTGCCAGCAGTGAAGCCCCCGTCGTAGCGGGGGTATACGGAGATACGCAGTATTTT. Amino acid sequence: CASSEAPVVAGVYGDTQYF.